This T cell receptor (beta chain) was recorded in a study of tumor and adjacent non-tumor tissue in lung cancer. Regarding the study as a whole: Shorter survival was associated with higher TCR diversity in tumors. Tumor tissue had significantly higher TCR diversity than normal lung.

No cell sorting was done before RNA was extracted from the tissue. V shed 6 bases and J 6 bases; nucleotides not matched to a gene: 6. The germline gives CDR1 DFQATT, CDR2 SNEGSKA (reference sequence). The CDR3 covers 12 residues. Many counts were recorded for this clonotype. Its antigen is unknown. Three rounds of nested PCR, following a modified ARM-PCR protocol, produced the TCRbeta library. TCRdb reprocessed the multiplex PCR reads via MiXCR and lists one record per CDR3 protein. Of 100,000 to 150,000 distinct CDR3 sequences in the sample, about 66% were seen once. This TCR derives from a man in his thirties or forties with non-small cell lung cancer. The chain couples TRBV20-1 to TRBJ1-1; 8 nucleotides line up with TRBD1. The source material was lung tumor tissue. CDR3 loop: CSARQGFAEAFF. CDR3 coding DNA: TGCAGTGCAAGACAGGGGTTCGCTGAAGCTTTCTTT.